Below, 28 T cell receptor beta chains from the same sample are listed, as sequenced in a study of beta chain features in type 1 diabetes. Expressed TCRB transcripts were sequenced after all isolated RNA was converted to cDNA. The assay was immunoSEQ multiplex PCR, and TCRdb's table has in-frame clones only and misses some. This sample has about 140,000 clones, with less than 10% found just once. The sequencing input was central memory CD4+ T cells from blood. The receptors stem from a woman aged 40 to 50 in good health.

This sequence joins TRBV5-6 and TRBJ2-3, with a tentative D call TRBD1 (5 bases). The germline V and J ends were trimmed by 2 bases and 4 bases, with 14 bases remaining between them. Germline V gives CDR1 SGHDT, CDR2 YYEEEE. This CDR3 spans 15 amino acids. The CDR3 sequence is CASSFQGRIADTQYF. The DNA of the CDR3 is TGTGCCAGCAGCTTTCAGGGCCGAATCGCAGATACGCAGTATTTT.

This clone appeared a few times. The genes are TRBV28 and TRBJ2-3; 7 bases fit TRBD2. Germline lookup yields CDR1 MDHEN and CDR2 SYDVKM. The CDR3 is 14 amino acids. V was clipped by 6 bases and J by 3 bases; unmatched bases: 6. CDR3 coding DNA: TGTGCCAGCAGAGCGGGGAGGGATACAGATACGCAGTATTTT. Its translation: CASRAGRDTDTQYF.

The rearrangement links TRBV6-5 to TRBJ2-5; D is possibly TRBD1 (5 bases). Germline CDR1 reads MNHEY; CDR2 reads SVGAGI. CDR3 length equals 14 residues. V shed 5 bases and J shed 3 bases, with 13 bases lying between them. This CDR3 is CASSPTGPEETQYF. The CDR3 DNA reads TGTGCCAGCAGTCCTACAGGTCCCGAAGAGACCCAGTACTTC.

This clone was seen only once. J is TRBJ1-1 and V is TRBV7-8, with TRBD1 as a possible D gene (5 bases). Trimming cost V 2 bases and J 2 bases, with 9 bases left between them. CDR3 size: 14 residues. The germline CDR1 and CDR2 sequences are SGHVS and FQNEAQ. The DNA for the CDR3 is TGTGCCAGCAGCTTAAGGACACTTAACACTGAAGCTTTCTTT. Translated: CASSLRTLNTEAFF.

The chain carries TRBV11-1 and TRBJ2-3, with D uncertain. There are 10 residues in the CDR3. The germline gives CDR1 SGHAT, CDR2 FQDESV (reference sequence). The CDR3 coding sequence is TGTGCAGAGGGCACAGATACGCAGTATTTT. Its protein is CAEGTDTQYF.

In its sample, this clone was seen a few times. The V and J genes are TRBV11-2 and TRBJ2-5, with D possibly TRBD2 on 5 matching bases. Germline V gene data show CDR1 as SGHAT and CDR2 as FQNNGV. V was shortened by 3 bases and J by 3 bases, with 8 bases between the two germline ends. CDR3 length equals 13 residues. CDR3 sequence: CASSFPGEETQYF. CDR3 DNA: TGTGCCAGCAGCTTTCCCGGGGAAGAGACCCAGTACTTC.

This chain joins TRBV4-2 and TRBJ2-7; 12 bases agree with TRBD1. Germline V gives CDR1 LGHNA, CDR2 YNFKEQ. This CDR3 region has 15 residues. V shed 0 bases and J 5 bases; nucleotides not matched to a gene: 2. The CDR3, as DNA: TGTGCCAGCAGCCAAGAGGGACAGGGGGCCAACGAGCAGTACTTC. It codes for CASSQEGQGANEQYF.

This clone was observed a handful of times. This chain links TRBV12-2 with TRBJ2-5; the table's D call TRBD1 went unverified against the DNA. TRBV12-2 is flagged as a pseudogene. The CDR3 loop spans 13 amino acids. In DNA form, the CDR3 reads TGTGCAAGTCGCTTAGTTAGGGGATTGGCCCAGTACTTC. Its translation is CASRLVRGLAQYF.

In its sample, this clone was seen a few times. This chain connects TRBV7-2 to TRBJ1-6, with a tentative D call TRBD1 (5 bases). V was pared by 5 bases and J by 8 bases, with 16 bases between. The CDR3 consists of 15 residues. Germline loops: CDR1 SGHTA, CDR2 FQGNSA. The CDR3 sequence is CASSRQTGDYSPLHF. The CDR3 DNA reads TGTGCCAGCAGCCGACAAACCGGGGACTATTCACCCCTCCACTTT.

This clone was counted many times. The sample holds other DNA sequences that translate to the same CDR3. The J gene is TRBJ1-2, the V gene TRBV5-1, with 7 bases that match TRBD1. The germline gives CDR1 SGHRS, CDR2 YFSETQ. This CDR3 spans 14 amino acids. The V gene end was trimmed by 3 bases and the J gene end by 0 bases; junction bases not matched to a gene: 2. The CDR3, as DNA: TGCGCCAGCAGCTCAGGGGGTACTAACTATGGCTACACCTTC. Translation: CASSSGGTNYGYTF.

This clone was counted many times. This sample includes further DNA sequences coding for the same CDR3. The chain joins TRBV29-1 to TRBJ2-2, with 7 bases lining up with TRBD2. V trimming: 3 bases; J trimming: 4 bases; junction bases outside the gene matches: 2. The CDR3 has 13 amino acids. Germline lookup yields CDR1 SQVTM and CDR2 ANQGSEA. The CDR3 sequence: CSVDGGFTGELFF. Here the CDR3 DNA reads TGCAGCGTTGACGGGGGGTTCACCGGGGAGCTGTTTTTT.

The chain carries TRBV5-1 and TRBJ2-5; TRBD1 matches 7 bases. CDR1 SGHRS and CDR2 YFSETQ come from the germline V gene. Unmatched junction bases numbered 8, after V lost 4 bases and J lost 2 bases. CDR3 length: 15 residues. This CDR3 is CASSQPDREQETQYF. CDR3 nucleotide sequence: TGCGCCAGCAGCCAACCCGACAGGGAACAAGAGACCCAGTACTTC. The full variable domain, completed using reference TRBV5-1 and TRBJ2-5, is KAGVTQTPRYLIKTRGQQVTLSCSPISGHRSVSWYQQTPGQGLQFLFEYFSETQRNKGNFPGRFSGRQFSNSRSEMNVSTLELGDSALYLCASSQPDREQETQYFGPGTRLLVL.

The J gene is TRBJ2-3, the V gene TRBV5-1; tentatively, D is TRBD2 (6 bases). This CDR3 spans 15 amino acids. Germline CDR1 SGHRS, CDR2 YFSETQ. V lost 3 bases to trimming and J lost 0 bases, with 11 bases between them. CDR3 coding DNA: TGCGCCAGCAGCTCAAGCGGGCACAGCACAGATACGCAGTATTTT. Translating it yields CASSSSGHSTDTQYF.

The chain links TRBV6-5 to TRBJ2-7; the match to TRBD1 covers 11 bases. The CDR3 is 15 residues long. V shed 6 bases, J shed 5 bases, and the junction held 9 bases outside the gene matches. Looked up from germline, CDR1 is MNHEY and CDR2 is SVGAGI. CDR3 DNA: TGTGCCAGCAGCCGTACCAGGACAGGGGGCCACGAGCAGTACTTC. Encoded protein: CASSRTRTGGHEQYF.

This clone was recorded a few times. The chain uses TRBV27 and TRBJ1-2; D is unresolved. V shed 5 bases and J shed 6 bases, with 22 bases lying between them. The germline V gene has CDR1 MNHEY and CDR2 SMNVEV (reference sequence). The CDR3 length is 16 residues. The CDR3 DNA is TGTGCCAGCAGTCGAAGGCCCGAGACGGCGGGGAATGGCTACACCTTC. Protein sequence: CASSRRPETAGNGYTF.

This clone was picked up a small number of times. The chain couples TRBV7-2 to TRBJ1-2, with D hard to call. With 4 bases removed from V and 0 bases from J, the gap between germline ends came to 6 bases. This CDR3 contains 13 residues. Germline loops: CDR1 SGHTA, CDR2 FQGNSA. CDR3 coding DNA: TGTGCCAGCAGCTCTCCTTCTAACTATGGCTACACCTTC. Translation: CASSSPSNYGYTF.

The chain has TRBV7-2 and TRBJ1-5, with D maybe TRBD1 (5 bases). CDR1 SGHTA and CDR2 FQGNSA come from the germline V gene. The CDR3 covers 15 residues. Trimming pared 1 base from V and 5 bases from J, leaving 12 bases between. The CDR3 is CASSLVSGFDQPQHF. CDR3 DNA: TGTGCCAGCAGCTTAGTCTCAGGGTTCGATCAGCCCCAGCATTTT.

The chain couples TRBV6-4 to TRBJ2-1; weak D call: TRBD2 (5 bases). Trimming cost V 2 bases and J 2 bases, with 7 bases left between them. The CDR3 is 14 amino acids. Per germline, CDR1 MRHNA and CDR2 SNTAGT. CDR3 coding DNA: TGTGCCAGCAGTGACGGAGGACCCTACAATGAGCAGTTCTTC. Protein: CASSDGGPYNEQFF.

This clone was seen a few times. The rearrangement uses TRBV6-5 and TRBJ2-1, with 10 bases fitting TRBD2. The CDR3 extends over 16 amino acids. V shed 4 bases, J shed 4 bases, and the junction held 7 bases outside the gene matches. Germline assignment: CDR1 MNHEY and CDR2 SVGAGI. CDR3 sequence: CASSSPGLAEYNEQFF. The CDR3 nucleotides read TGTGCCAGCAGTTCGCCAGGACTAGCGGAGTACAATGAGCAGTTCTTC.

The V gene is TRBV9, the J gene TRBJ2-3; D gene unclear. Germline V gene sequence: CDR1 SGDLS, CDR2 YYNGEE. The germline V and J ends were trimmed by 4 bases and 0 bases, with 12 bases remaining between them. The CDR3 is made up of 15 amino acids. In DNA, the CDR3 is TGTGCCAGCAGCCTTGAAAGCCTAAGCACAGATACGCAGTATTTT. This sequence encodes CASSLESLSTDTQYF.

This clone was seen a few times. The sample has other DNA sequences that encode this CDR3 too. The chain is built from TRBV7-9 and TRBJ2-3, with TRBD1 matching over 8 bases. J was trimmed by 0 bases and V by 4 bases; bases with no gene match: 3. Per the germline V gene, CDR1 is SEHNR and CDR2 is FQNEAQ (reference sequence). The CDR3 has 15 residues. The CDR3 is CASSSDRGSTDTQYF. CDR3 DNA: TGTGCCAGCAGCTCCGACAGGGGAAGCACAGATACGCAGTATTTT.

J is TRBJ2-1 and V is TRBV6-5; 8 bases are shared with TRBD1. V gave up 5 bases and J gave up 6 bases; unmatched junction bases: 3. The germline V gene has CDR1 MNHEY and CDR2 SVGAGI. The CDR3 is made up of 13 amino acids. The CDR3 here is CASSRTGPNEQFF. CDR3 in DNA: TGTGCCAGCAGTCGGACAGGGCCCAATGAGCAGTTCTTC.

Note on this clone: A read error may explain this, as a much larger clone is one base away. The genes are TRBV4-1 and TRBJ2-3, with 8 bases lining up with TRBD2. CDR1 is MGHRA and CDR2 is YSYEKL in the germline V gene. The trim removed 0 bases at V and 14 bases at J, leaving 7 bases unmatched. This CDR3 has 13 amino acids. CDR3: CASSQDPAGDVYF. In DNA form, the CDR3 reads TGCGCCAGCAGCCAAGATCCAGCGGGGGATGTGTATTTT.

The chain joins TRBV5-6 to TRBJ1-2, with D tentatively TRBD1 (5 bases). CDR1 SGHDT and CDR2 YYEEEE come from the germline V gene. The CDR3 runs 14 residues. Trimming took off 2 bases at V and 4 bases at J, with 12 bases between the two ends. The CDR3 region has the DNA TGTGCCAGCAGCTTAAGGGGTTCGGGCTATGGCTACACCTTC. It encodes CASSLRGSGYGYTF.

Only a few counts were recorded for this clone. One end of the junction is discordant with germline, which a read error may explain. The CDR3 nucleotides are TGTGCCAGCAGTTTAGGGACTAGCCCAGTGGCCACAGATACGCAGTATTTT. Residues: CASSLGTSPVATDTQYF. J is TRBJ2-3 and V is TRBV11-2, with 9 bases lining up with TRBD2. There are 17 residues in the CDR3. Germline V gene data show CDR1 as SGHAT and CDR2 as FQNNGV.

The V gene is TRBV7-9, the J gene TRBJ2-1, with 7 bases aligning to TRBD2. Germline CDR1 and CDR2: SEHNR and FQNEAQ (reference sequence). V shed 5 bases and J 11 bases; nucleotides not matched to a gene: 9. The CDR3 has 13 amino acids. The DNA of the CDR3 is TGTGCCAGCAGCCCTAGCTCTAGCGGAAAGCAGTTCTTC. Its translation is CASSPSSSGKQFF. Filled out from reference TRBV7-9 and TRBJ2-1, the complete variable domain reads DTGVSQNPRHKITKRGQNVTFRCDPISEHNRLYWYRQTLGQGPEFLTYFQNEAQLEKSRLLSDRFSAERPKGSFSTLEIQRTEQGDSAMYLCASSPSSSGKQFFGPGTRLTVL.

Only a few counts were recorded for this clone. V gene TRBV11-2 combines with J gene TRBJ1-1; D perhaps matches TRBD1 (5 bases). V was shortened by 4 bases and J by 4 bases, with 7 bases between the two germline ends. Germline V CDR1 and CDR2: SGHAT, FQNNGV. This CDR3 contains 12 residues. CDR3 coding DNA: TGTGCCAGCAGCTCCGACAGCACTGAAGCTTTCTTT. It encodes CASSSDSTEAFF.

This clone came up a few times. The rearrangement joins TRBV5-1 to TRBJ1-1; 7 bases agree with TRBD1. This CDR3 contains 15 residues. CDR1 and CDR2 from the germline V gene are SGHRS and YFSETQ. V shed 3 bases, J shed 0 bases, and the junction held 5 bases outside the gene matches. CDR3: CASSWRQGLNTEAFF. The DNA of the CDR3 is TGCGCCAGCAGCTGGCGACAGGGCCTGAACACTGAAGCTTTCTTT.